This record looks at one T cell receptor (beta chain) sequence and its context. This CDR3 is also generated by other DNA sequences in the sample. Germline V gene sequence: CDR1 SGDLS, CDR2 YYNGEE. CDR3 length: 13 amino acids. Trimming cost V 0 bases and J 8 bases, with 11 bases left between them. Original processing methods: The authors estimated nucleated cell counts from reference gene primer amplification. Profiling relied on immunoSEQ multiplex PCR, and the TCRdb table lists in-frame clones only, not all of them. From that table come the V and J calls and clone size; the DNA was used to work out D and trimming. The repertoire holds around 80,000 clones, approximately 78% seen once, with 10% in the top ten. The entry originates in a study of blood T cell repertoires in COVID-19. Looking at the study overall: Acute and convalescent COVID-19 specimens originated in the United States, Italy and Spain. PBMCs, B-cell-depleted T cells, or T cells provided the cDNA or gDNA that made up the material.

The TCR comes from a man aged 55 to 69 with acute or convalescent COVID-19. The specimen sequenced was peripheral blood. The gene calls are TRBV9 and TRBJ1-2; a weak D match, TRBD1 (5 bases). The CDR3 DNA reads TGTGCCAGCAGCGTAGTGGCAGGGCGAGGCTACACCTTC. Translating gives CASSVVAGRGYTF.